The 16 T cell receptor beta chains in this list originate from one sample, sequenced in a study of STAT3 mutations in large granular lymphocyte leukemia. The protocol was immunoSEQ multiplex PCR, while the TCRdb copy is restricted to in-frame clones and leaves out a portion. The sample includes roughly 11,000 clones, 85% seen only once; the top ten take roughly nine tenths. Study-level results: At least one immunodominant TCR beta clonotype appeared in every T-cell large granular lymphocyte leukemia patient.

Their specific antigens are unknown. The sequencing input was peripheral blood mononuclear cells. These receptors all stem from a man older than 75 with T-cell large granular lymphocyte leukemia. Some clones in this sample may be carry-over from other donors' samples.

The chain has TRBV19 and TRBJ1-6, with TRBD1 matching over 7 bases. The germline gives CDR1 LNHDA, CDR2 SQIVND (reference sequence). The CDR3 runs to 15 residues. Trimming at V came to 4 bases and at J to 7 bases, leaving 7 bases not matched to a gene. The CDR3 DNA reads as TGTGCCAGTAGTAGAGGGGGCGCGGGGAATTCACCCCTCCACTTT. This encodes CASSRGGAGNSPLHF.

The chain links TRBV7-6 to TRBJ2-5; no reliable D call. The CDR3 is made up of 12 amino acids. Trimming took off 1 base at V and 5 bases at J, with 5 bases between the two ends. The germline V gene encodes CDR1 SGHVS and CDR2 FNYEAQ. CDR3 region: CASSLEVETQYF. In DNA, the CDR3 is TGTGCCAGCAGCTTAGAAGTGGAGACCCAGTACTTC.

This clone was seen a single time. The chain links TRBV18 to TRBJ1-1, with TRBD1 as a possible D gene (6 bases). The germline V and J ends were trimmed by 0 bases and 4 bases, with 15 bases remaining between them. The CDR3 sequence is 16 residues long. The germline V gene encodes CDR1 KGHSH and CDR2 LQKENI. The CDR3 DNA reads TGTGCCAGCTCACCACCCTCCACAGGGTGGTCCACTGAAGCTTTCTTT. Protein: CASSPPSTGWSTEAFF. Complete variable domain (other parts from reference TRBV18 and TRBJ1-1): NAGVMQNPRHLVRRRGQEARLRCSPMKGHSHVYWYRQLPEEGLKFMVYLQKENIIDESGMPKERFSAEFPKEGPSILRIQQVVRGDSAAYFCASSPPSTGWSTEAFFGQGTRLTVV.

The V gene is TRBV5-8, the J gene TRBJ2-3, with a weak D call TRBD2 (6 bases). The CDR3 is made up of 15 amino acids. Trimming cost V 2 bases and J 2 bases, with 12 bases left between them. Germline CDR1 SGHTS, CDR2 YDEGEE. For the CDR3, the DNA is TGTGCCAGCAGCTTAGGCGGGGCCAACACAGATACGCAGTATTTT. Its translation is CASSLGGANTDTQYF.

This CDR3 is CASSYSKTQDQPQHF. In DNA, the CDR3 is TGTGCCAGCAGTTACTCCAAGACACAGGATCAGCCCCAGCATTTT. The V gene is TRBV6-5, the J gene TRBJ1-5; weak D call: TRBD1 (5 bases). The CDR3 loop spans 15 amino acids. The germline CDR1 and CDR2 sequences are MNHEY and SVGAGI. V was pared by 0 bases and J by 5 bases, with 11 bases between.

The rearrangement links TRBV7-9 to TRBJ2-5; perhaps D is TRBD1 or TRBD2 (5 bases each). This CDR3 spans 13 amino acids. Germline CDR1 is SEHNR and CDR2 is FQNEAQ (reference sequence). The V end was cut by 7 bases, the J end by 2 bases, with 11 bases between. CDR3 coding DNA: TGTGCCAGCACCCCCGGGGCTCAAGAGACCCAGTACTTC. It encodes CASTPGAQETQYF.

The V gene is TRBV30, the J gene TRBJ2-5; weak D call: TRBD2 (6 bases). The CDR3 loop spans 15 amino acids. Per germline, CDR1 GTSNPN and CDR2 SVGIG (reference sequence). Trimming cost V 3 bases and J 0 bases, with 14 bases left between them. The CDR3 region is CAWRRTSLYQETQYF. The CDR3, as DNA: TGTGCCTGGAGACGTACTAGCCTGTACCAAGAGACCCAGTACTTC.

This chain joins TRBV28 and TRBJ1-6, with a weak D call TRBD1 (5 bases). The CDR3 runs 12 residues. V dropped 6 bases and J dropped 8 bases, with 8 bases sitting between them. The germline V gene encodes CDR1 MDHEN and CDR2 SYDVKM. CDR3 sequence reads: CASSGGYSPLHF. CDR3 nucleotides: TGTGCCAGCAGCGGGGGGTATTCACCCCTCCACTTT.

This clone was seen a few times. The chain links TRBV5-6 to TRBJ1-3; weak D call: TRBD1 (6 bases). Trimming stripped 4 bases from V and 2 bases from J, with 7 bases between. The CDR3 totals 13 residues. The germline V gene has CDR1 SGHDT and CDR2 YYEEEE. CDR3: CASSTGTGNTIYF. The CDR3 DNA is TGTGCCAGCAGCACAGGGACTGGAAACACCATATATTTT.

The rearrangement joins TRBV28 to TRBJ1-2; TRBD1 agrees at 7 bases. V shed 5 bases and J 6 bases; nucleotides not matched to a gene: 6. Germline V CDR1 and CDR2: MDHEN, SYDVKM. The CDR3 is 13 amino acids. The CDR3 coding sequence is TGTGCCAGCAGTCCAGGACAGGCCGATGGCTACACCTTC. Protein sequence: CASSPGQADGYTF.

This chain joins TRBV28 and TRBJ1-6, with 7 bases fitting TRBD1. The CDR3 has 15 amino acids. The trim removed 8 bases at V and 9 bases at J, leaving 13 bases unmatched. Germline values: CDR1 MDHEN, CDR2 SYDVKM. The CDR3 is CASLTPRQGGSPLHF. The CDR3 DNA follows: TGTGCCAGCTTGACACCTAGACAGGGCGGTTCACCCCTCCACTTT.

The chain couples TRBV9 to TRBJ1-5, with 8 bases aligning to TRBD1. The V segment lost 3 bases and the J segment 4 bases; nucleotides outside the gene matches: 0. The CDR3 is made up of 13 amino acids. Germline CDR1 SGDLS, CDR2 YYNGEE. The CDR3 DNA reads TGTGCCAGCAGCGACAGGGGGAATCAGCCCCAGCATTTT. This sequence encodes CASSDRGNQPQHF.

There are a few counts of this clone. The V gene is TRBV19, the J gene TRBJ1-5, with D hard to call. The CDR3 has 11 residues. From germline, CDR1 is LNHDA and CDR2 SQIVND (reference sequence). V lost 9 bases and J 5 bases, leaving 8 bases between the germline ends. The CDR3 bases are TGTGCCAGCGGGTTGTATCAGCCCCAGCATTTT. Its protein product is CASGLYQPQHF.

V usage is TRBV18 and J usage is TRBJ2-6, with 12 bases lining up with TRBD1. The CDR3 has 17 residues. V lost 4 bases to trimming and J lost 3 bases; unmatched junction nucleotides: 4. CDR1 and CDR2 (germline): KGHSH, LQKENI. The CDR3 region has the DNA TGTGCCAGCTCACTTGGGACAGGGGGCAATGGGGCCAACGTCCTGACTTTC. Translated, it gives CASSLGTGGNGANVLTF.

The CDR3 nucleotides are TGTGCCAGCTCACCCTCGACAGGGTTCAATCAGCCCCAGCATTTT. This translates into CASSPSTGFNQPQHF. The gene calls are TRBV18 and TRBJ1-5; 7 nucleotides align to TRBD1. V was pared by 3 bases and J by 3 bases, with 5 bases of the junction left unmatched. The CDR3 totals 15 residues. Germline loops: CDR1 KGHSH, CDR2 LQKENI.

The chain is built from TRBV28 and TRBJ1-2; TRBD1 agrees at 10 bases. Germline trimming cut 6 bases from V and 1 base from J; bases unmatched to any gene: 5. Germline V lookup: CDR1 MDHEN, CDR2 SYDVKM. The CDR3 is 15 amino acids. Written as DNA, the CDR3 is TGTGCCAGCAGACCGAGGACAGGGGGTAACTATGGCTACACCTTC. Protein sequence: CASRPRTGGNYGYTF.